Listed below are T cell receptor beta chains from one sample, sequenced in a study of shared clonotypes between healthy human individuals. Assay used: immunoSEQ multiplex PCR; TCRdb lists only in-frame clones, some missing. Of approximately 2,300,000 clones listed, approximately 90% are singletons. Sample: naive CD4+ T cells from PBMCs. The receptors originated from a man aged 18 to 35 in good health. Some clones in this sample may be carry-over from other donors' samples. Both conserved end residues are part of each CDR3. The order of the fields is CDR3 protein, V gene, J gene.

CASSSGRTQYF	TRBV7-9	TRBJ2-5
CAISELGQLAYEQYF	TRBV10-3	TRBJ2-7
CASSGTSGRASTDTQYF	TRBV2	TRBJ2-3
CASAHSPGQGTYEQYF	TRBV5-1	TRBJ2-7
CASSLEGGRGYNEQFF	TRBV7-9	TRBJ2-1
CASSLTGLAGAHSYNEQFF	TRBV5-1	TRBJ2-1
CASSQRSGSSYNEQFF	TRBV4-2	TRBJ2-1
CASSVAAEGTANEQFF	TRBV9	TRBJ2-1
CASSLAGTDTQYF	TRBV6-6	TRBJ2-3
CASSPSGWTEAFF	TRBV18	TRBJ1-1
CASSSGASYGYTF	TRBV28	TRBJ1-2
CASSQLAGGVSYEQYF	TRBV7-2	TRBJ2-7
CASSPGTAGEKLFF	TRBV19	TRBJ1-4
CASKNRGLSYEQYF	TRBV19	TRBJ2-7
CASSLYGGNTDTQYF	TRBV5-1	TRBJ2-3
CASSLAGLSTDTQYF	TRBV28	TRBJ2-3
CASSLAVAGTMPTEAFF	TRBV5-1	TRBJ1-1
CASSLGTSRRSAREQFF	TRBV7-8	TRBJ2-1
CASSQEPRARSFATNEKLFF	TRBV4-2	TRBJ1-4
CASSGRTSGYNEQFF	TRBV14	TRBJ2-1